Reported below is one T cell receptor beta chain. Its cognate antigen is unknown. This entry comes from a study of OX40 agonist ivuxolimab in advanced cancers. Study-wide results and caveats: Relatively little clonal expansion, among the lowest observed, appeared in partial responders at 0.1-3.0 mg/kg.

Sequencing used immunoSEQ multiplex PCR; TCRdb keeps in-frame clones, though not all of them. The repertoire has approximately 69,000 clones, over 90% of them found once; the top ten carry 15% to 18%. The ends were cut back, 4 bases at V and 1 base at J, with 7 bases in the middle. The germline gives CDR1 SQVTM, CDR2 ANQGSEA. CDR3 length equals 13 residues. V gene TRBV29-1 combines with J gene TRBJ2-2; no clear D gene. This TCR came from an adult with an advanced solid tumor such as melanoma, head and neck, liver or kidney cancer. This sample comprised CD4+ or CD8+ T cells sorted from blood, obtained in a trial of the OX40 agonist ivuxolimab. CDR3 sequence: CSVVVGNTGELFF. CDR3 DNA sequence: TGCAGCGTTGTCGTAGGGAACACCGGGGAGCTGTTTTTT.